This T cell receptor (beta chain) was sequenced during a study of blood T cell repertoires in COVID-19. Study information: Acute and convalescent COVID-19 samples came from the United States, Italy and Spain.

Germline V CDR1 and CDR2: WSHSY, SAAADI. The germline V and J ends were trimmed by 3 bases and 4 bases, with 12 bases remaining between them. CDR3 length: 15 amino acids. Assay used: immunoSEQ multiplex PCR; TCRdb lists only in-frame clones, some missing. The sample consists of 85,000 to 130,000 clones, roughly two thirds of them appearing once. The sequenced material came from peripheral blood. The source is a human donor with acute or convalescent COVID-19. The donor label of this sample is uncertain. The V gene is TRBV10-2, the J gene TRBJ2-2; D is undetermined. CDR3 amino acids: CASSELHGGTGELFF. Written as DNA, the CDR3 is TGCGCCAGCAGTGAACTTCATGGTGGCACCGGGGAGCTGTTTTTT.